Listed below are T cell receptor beta chains from one sample, sequenced in a study of T cell repertoires in cytomegalovirus infection. One entry per CDR3 protein, called by TCRdb with MiXCR from the reads. The sample has about 890,000 distinct CDR3 sequences; more than 25% are singletons. Their target antigens are unknown. Specimen: cultured CD8+ T cells from PBMCs, collected from culture after CMV antigen stimulation. These receptors were collected from a human donor in good health (CMV status not recorded). Some clones in this sample may be carry-over from other donors' samples. Both conserved end residues are part of each CDR3. Each record gives: J gene, D gene, V gene, CDR3 protein. D genes are given only for firm matches.

TRBJ2-1,NA,TRBV7-8,CASSPISGDQFF
TRBJ1-5,TRBD1,TRBV19,CASPCRDRGNQPQHF
TRBJ2-7,NA,TRBV19,CASSIGGNYEQYF
TRBJ1-1,NA,TRBV7-9,CASSRETGTEAFF
TRBJ2-5,NA,TRBV6-2/TRBV6-3,CASRPPGPLGETQYF
TRBJ1-1,TRBD1,TRBV19,CASSYWDSRTEAFF
TRBJ2-1,NA,TRBV7-6,CASSPSYSQDNEQFF
TRBJ1-5,NA,TRBV4-3,CASSTSVGLSNQPQHF
TRBJ1-2,NA,TRBV7-9,CASSTEWGYTF
TRBJ2-2,NA,TRBV5-1,CASLGPERTGELFF
TRBJ2-5,TRBD2,TRBV7-8,CASSLAIVLAETLQETQYF
TRBJ2-4,NA,TRBV7-6,CASRRDSGSLAKNIQYF
TRBJ1-2,NA,TRBV27,CASSKDTTYGYTF
TRBJ1-6,NA,TRBV10-3,CAISEDLGINSPLHF
TRBJ1-3,TRBD1,TRBV7-9,CASSLARTGETGNTIYF
TRBJ2-1,TRBD2,TRBV2,CASPGLAGGRYEQFF
TRBJ1-1,TRBD1,TRBV27,CASSFGQGKTEAFF
TRBJ1-6,TRBD1,TRBV6-2/TRBV6-3,CASSYSHGQGSLSPLHF
TRBJ1-6,NA,TRBV6-1,CASSERGVALHF
TRBJ1-3,NA,TRBV4-3,CASSQDEDSNSGNTIYF
TRBJ2-1,NA,TRBV5-6,CASRDDSSSYNEQFF
TRBJ1-2,NA,TRBV9,CASSVGHGYTF
TRBJ2-7,NA,TRBV7-8,CASSFTSSYEQYF
TRBJ1-1,NA,TRBV7-9,CASSPQGETEAFF
TRBJ2-1,TRBD2,TRBV7-6,CASSLLAGYSYNEQFF
TRBJ1-6,NA,TRBV6-6,CASFRGGPNSPLHF
TRBJ2-1,TRBD2,TRBV3-1,CASSPPSGGTDEQFF
TRBJ1-3,NA,TRBV13,CASSPGDAGNTIYF
TRBJ1-1,NA,TRBV15,CATSRDPGATEAFF
TRBJ2-1,NA,TRBV7-6,CASSFSRAGPEQFF
TRBJ1-2,NA,TRBV27,CASSLYRQNYGYTF
TRBJ2-3,TRBD2,TRBV7-2,CASSSLAGGLLDTQYF
TRBJ1-5,NA,TRBV4-1,CASSLRPGLSNQPQHF
TRBJ2-2,NA,TRBV6-6,CASSRWNTGELFF
TRBJ2-2,NA,TRBV7-2,CASSLGRGWTGELFF
TRBJ2-5,TRBD2,TRBV7-2,CASSLPLAGDKETQYF
TRBJ1-1,NA,TRBV7-6,CASSLIRGNTEAFF
TRBJ1-4,NA,TRBV4-1,CASSQDSEKLFF
TRBJ2-6,NA,TRBV7-9,CASSLQSSGANVLTF
TRBJ2-7,NA,TRBV4-1,CASSPQAGGGYEQYF
TRBJ1-6,NA,TRBV7-9,CASSPEGGPGLPPLHF
TRBJ1-1,TRBD1,TRBV7-2,CASSYRDSTEAFF
TRBJ1-2,NA,TRBV12-3/TRBV12-4,CASSPLTGNGYTF
TRBJ1-5,NA,TRBV6-5,CASSYSFAAHQPQHF
TRBJ2-5,NA,TRBV12-3/TRBV12-4,CASSSSGGGPETQYF
TRBJ2-1,TRBD2,TRBV7-9,CASSLTSGPSSYNEQFF
TRBJ2-7,NA,TRBV7-8,CASSFQRTSYEQYF
TRBJ1-1,NA,TRBV25-1,CASRGEGLREAFF
TRBJ2-1,TRBD1,TRBV5-5,CASIRTGSGNEQFF
TRBJ2-2,NA,TRBV7-8,CASSTIGQWRVGFTGELFF
TRBJ2-5,NA,TRBV6-5,CASMASQETQYF
TRBJ2-5,NA,TRBV9,CASGARETQYF
TRBJ1-2,NA,TRBV4-1,CASSQVEAGGYGYTF
TRBJ2-2,NA,TRBV4-1,CASSQDWTIVGELFF
TRBJ1-2,NA,TRBV20-1,CSARGQAHYGYTF
TRBJ1-5,NA,TRBV6-1,CASREGTQIYSNQPQHF
TRBJ2-7,TRBD1,TRBV6-2/TRBV6-3,CVSSTGQGYEQYF
TRBJ2-3,TRBD2,TRBV27,CASSFLAGALIDTQYF